These 19 T cell receptor beta chains were all obtained from the same sample, sequenced in a study of CD8 T cells in ankylosing spondylitis. Antigen specificity for these receptors is unknown. TCRdb reanalysed the 5' RACE reads using MiXCR and keeps one entry per CDR3 protein. The sample gives about 420,000 distinct CDR3 sequences, approximately 20% of which show up once; about 15% is in the top ten. Whole-study findings and limits: Roughly 8 highly homologous variants made up a TCR beta motif, and this motif appeared characteristic of ankylosing spondylitis blood.

The source material was blood, either unsorted or a sorted T cell fraction (not recorded which). The receptors here all came from a male donor with ankylosing spondylitis.

The rearrangement uses TRBV5-1 and TRBJ2-1, with TRBD2 identical over 9 bases. The CDR3 runs 16 residues. Trimming removed 2 bases from V and 6 bases from J; junction bases left unmatched: 9. Germline CDR1 reads SGHRS; CDR2 reads YFSETQ. For the CDR3, the DNA is TGCGCCAGCAGCTTACAGCCGGGACTAGCCGGCAATGAGCAGTTCTTC. Its translation is CASSLQPGLAGNEQFF.

The chain links TRBV29-1 to TRBJ2-7; no definite D call. The CDR3 has 12 amino acids. Germline values: CDR1 SQVTM, CDR2 ANQGSEA. V gave up 5 bases and J gave up 3 bases, with 11 bases separating them. The CDR3 sequence: CSVSPRNYEQYF. The CDR3 DNA reads as TGCAGCGTTTCCCCTCGAAACTACGAGCAGTACTTC.

This clonotype was detected many times. The V gene is TRBV7-9, the J gene TRBJ2-3; D is possibly TRBD2 (6 bases). This CDR3 is built from 15 residues. The V gene's germline CDR1 is SEHNR and CDR2 FQNEAQ (reference sequence). Deletions cut 2 bases from V and 2 bases from J, with 11 bases between. CDR3 coding DNA: TGTGCCAGCAGCTTAATAGCGGATTTCACAGATACGCAGTATTTT. Amino acids: CASSLIADFTDTQYF.

This clonotype was detected a few times. The gene calls are TRBV7-9 and TRBJ1-5; maybe TRBD1 (6 bases). Germline loops: CDR1 SEHNR, CDR2 FQNEAQ (reference sequence). This CDR3 is built from 16 residues. Trimming stripped 5 bases from V and 8 bases from J, with 22 bases between. CDR3 sequence reads: CASSPGWWTDGEPQHF. CDR3 nucleotide sequence: TGTGCCAGCAGCCCCGGGTGGTGGACAGATGGCGAGCCCCAGCATTTT. The entire variable domain, with the rest obtained from reference TRBV7-9 and TRBJ1-5, is as follows: DTGVSQNPRHKITKRGQNVTFRCDPISEHNRLYWYRQTLGQGPEFLTYFQNEAQLEKSRLLSDRFSAERPKGSFSTLEIQRTEQGDSAMYLCASSPGWWTDGEPQHFGDGTRLSIL.

This clonotype was seen a few times. This chain links TRBV4-3 with TRBJ2-3; 13 bases agree with TRBD2. CDR1 is LGHNA, CDR2 YSLEER, per germline. The ends lost 7 bases at V and 5 bases at J; junction bases unmatched: 6. This CDR3 has 15 amino acids. The CDR3 spells CASTRTSGRLDTQYF. Here the CDR3 DNA reads TGCGCCAGCACCCGGACTAGCGGGAGATTAGATACGCAGTATTTT.

The chain uses TRBV20-1 and TRBJ2-1; 13 nucleotides align to TRBD2. Per the germline V gene, CDR1 is DFQATT and CDR2 is SNEGSKA (reference sequence). This CDR3 is 16 amino acids long. J was trimmed by 4 bases and V by 4 bases; bases with no gene match: 7. The CDR3, as DNA: TGCAGTGCTATCACGGGGGGACTAGCGGGATACAATGAGCAGTTCTTC. It yields the protein CSAITGGLAGYNEQFF.

The table lists this clonotype with a few counts. The CDR3 DNA reads as TGCGCCAGCAGCCGGACTAGCGGGACCTACGAGCAGTACTTC. This encodes CASSRTSGTYEQYF. J is TRBJ2-7 and V is TRBV5-1; 12 positions agree with TRBD2. The germline V gene has CDR1 SGHRS and CDR2 YFSETQ. This CDR3 has 14 amino acids. The ends lost 4 bases at V and 2 bases at J; junction bases unmatched: 1.

On this clonotype itself: The CDR3 does not end in the conserved phenylalanine or tryptophan, so this is likely a read error. The chain combines TRBV6-5 with TRBJ2-7, with 8 bases identical to TRBD2. The V segment lost 4 bases and the J segment 4 bases; nucleotides outside the gene matches: 15. CDR1 and CDR2 (germline): MNHEY, SVGAGI. The length of the CDR3 is 17 residues. The CDR3 loop is CASSSGRGRGIRYEQYL. CDR3 bases: TGTGCCAGCAGTTCCGGGAGGGGTAGGGGGATACGGTACGAGCAGTACCTC.

V usage is TRBV30 and J usage is TRBJ1-1; D gene ambiguous. Germline V gene sequence: CDR1 GTSNPN, CDR2 SVGIG (reference sequence). The CDR3 length is 13 residues. V was cut by 0 bases and J by 5 bases, with 10 bases left in between. The CDR3 DNA reads as TGTGCCTGGAGTGTAGAGGGTGAGACTGAAGCTTTCTTT. Translated: CAWSVEGETEAFF.

V and J are TRBV4-2 and TRBJ1-4; no reliable D call. V dropped 2 bases and J dropped 0 bases, with 10 bases sitting between them. The CDR3 contains 16 residues. Per the germline V gene, CDR1 is LGHNA and CDR2 is YNFKEQ. This CDR3 reads CASSQFMETTNEKLFF. The CDR3 region has the DNA TGTGCCAGCAGCCAATTTATGGAAACAACTAATGAAAAACTGTTTTTT.

CDR3 coding DNA: TGTGCCTGGAGTCCCGGGACAGTCTCCTACGAGCAGTACTTC. It specifies CAWSPGTVSYEQYF. This chain links TRBV30 with TRBJ2-7; 7 positions match TRBD1. The V gene's germline CDR1 is GTSNPN and CDR2 SVGIG (reference sequence). The CDR3 has 14 amino acids. Trimming cost V 2 bases and J 0 bases; bases outside gene matches: 4.

The chain employs TRBV30 and TRBJ2-1; D remains ambiguous. The V gene lost 3 bases and the J gene lost 0 bases, with 12 bases spanning the gap. The CDR3 consists of 15 residues. CDR1 is GTSNPN, CDR2 SVGIG, per germline (reference sequence). The CDR3 DNA reads TGTGCCTGGAGCCCCCGAGCCCTCTCCTACAATGAGCAGTTCTTC. It encodes CAWSPRALSYNEQFF.

This clonotype was seen a few times. V is TRBV28 and J is TRBJ2-7, with 9 bases that match TRBD2. Germline assignment: CDR1 MDHEN and CDR2 SYDVKM. Trimming removed 6 bases from V and 5 bases from J; junction bases left unmatched: 11. The CDR3 has 15 amino acids. The CDR3 sequence is CASSPPRLAGHEQYF. CDR3 in DNA: TGTGCCAGCAGCCCCCCCCGGCTAGCGGGACACGAGCAGTACTTC.

The chain employs TRBV4-3 and TRBJ2-3, with TRBD2 matching over 12 bases. Germline CDR1 is LGHNA and CDR2 is YSLEER. The trim removed 2 bases at V and 4 bases at J, leaving 10 bases unmatched. The length of the CDR3 is 18 residues. The CDR3 DNA reads as TGCGCCAGCAGCCAAACGGCTAGCGGGAGGGTTGGTGCAGATACGCAGTATTTT. Protein sequence: CASSQTASGRVGADTQYF.

The J gene is TRBJ2-6, the V gene TRBV28, with D hard to call. The CDR3 has 14 amino acids. The V end was cut by 6 bases, the J end by 0 bases, with 6 bases between. Germline V gene sequence: CDR1 MDHEN, CDR2 SYDVKM. The CDR3 region is CASRFSSGANVLTF. The CDR3 DNA sequence: TGTGCCAGCAGATTCAGCTCTGGGGCCAACGTCCTGACTTTC.

This clonotype was picked up a small number of times. V usage is TRBV2 and J usage is TRBJ1-5, with D possibly TRBD1 on 6 matching bases. The ends were cut back, 2 bases at V and 4 bases at J, with 12 bases in the middle. Germline loops: CDR1 SNHLY, CDR2 FYNNEI. CDR3 length: 15 amino acids. CDR3 loop: CASSEIRGRNQPQHF. Here the CDR3 DNA reads TGTGCCAGCAGTGAAATCAGGGGTCGTAATCAGCCCCAGCATTTT.

This clonotype has only a few counts. V and J are TRBV5-1 and TRBJ2-3, with 13 bases that match TRBD2. V shed 3 bases and J 5 bases; nucleotides not matched to a gene: 9. This CDR3 is built from 17 residues. CDR1 and CDR2 (germline): SGHRS, YFSETQ. This CDR3 is CASSYYTSGRAGDTQYF. For the CDR3, the DNA is TGCGCCAGCAGCTATTACACTAGCGGGAGGGCTGGAGATACGCAGTATTTT. Full variable domain (outside the CDR3, taken from reference TRBV5-1 and TRBJ2-3): KAGVTQTPRYLIKTRGQQVTLSCSPISGHRSVSWYQQTPGQGLQFLFEYFSETQRNKGNFPGRFSGRQFSNSRSEMNVSTLELGDSALYLCASSYYTSGRAGDTQYFGPGTRLTVL.

Only a few counts were recorded for this clonotype. This chain connects TRBV20-1 to TRBJ2-2; possible D gene TRBD2, 5 bases. This CDR3 is built from 14 residues. V was cut by 1 base and J by 7 bases, with 13 bases left in between. Germline CDR1 is DFQATT and CDR2 is SNEGSKA (reference sequence). The CDR3 nucleotides read TGCAGTGCTAGAGGTGGGAGAGGCGTCGGGGAGCTGTTTTTT. Translating it yields CSARGGRGVGELFF.

This rearrangement joins TRBV4-1 to TRBJ2-3; D unresolved. V was cut by 1 base and J by 1 base, with 9 bases left in between. Germline values: CDR1 MGHRA, CDR2 YSYEKL. This CDR3 is built from 15 residues. The CDR3 loop is CASSQGSPGTDTQYF. The CDR3, as DNA: TGCGCCAGCAGCCAAGGCTCTCCGGGCACAGATACGCAGTATTTT.